This is a list of T cell receptor beta chains from one sample in a study of shared clonotypes between healthy human individuals. Repertoires were generated with immunoSEQ multiplex PCR, while TCRdb's copy carries only in-frame clones and drops some. The profile shows about 2.4 million clones, 80% to 95% of them singletons. The sample taken for sequencing was naive CD4+ T cells from PBMCs. The receptors originated from a man younger than 35 in good health. Some clones in this sample may be carry-over from other donors' samples. Each CDR3 is given with its conserved first and last residue. D genes are given only for firm matches. A row's size may be missing; if present it is once, few, many or a size class.

J gene | D gene | clone size | V gene | CDR3 DNA | CDR3 protein
TRBJ2-5 | TRBD2 | . | TRBV30 | TGTGCCTGGAGTGTAAGGCGCCCGCGGGGGGAGACCCAGTACTTC | CAWSVRRPRGETQYF
TRBJ1-5 | . | . | TRBV28 | TGTGCCAGCAGTTCCGGATATCAGCCCCAGCATTTT | CASSSGYQPQHF
TRBJ1-1 | . | few | TRBV30 | TGTGCCTGGAGTATGAACACTGAAGCTTTCTTT | CAWSMNTEAFF
TRBJ2-1 | TRBD1 | . | TRBV10-3 | TGTGCCATCAGTGAGGACAGGGTCTACAATGAGCAGTTCTTC | CAISEDRVYNEQFF
TRBJ1-5 | . | . | TRBV27 | TGTGCCAGCAGTTTTTCCCGGGGAAATCAGCCCCAGCATTTT | CASSFSRGNQPQHF
TRBJ1-2 | . | . | TRBV7-9 | TGTGCCAGCAGCTTTGAGCCGGCGCAAGGAGACTATGGCTACACCTTC | CASSFEPAQGDYGYTF
TRBJ2-1 | . | . | TRBV5-1 | TGCGCCAGCAGCTCGATTTATGGGAGCTCCTACAATGAGCAGTTCTTC | CASSSIYGSSYNEQFF
TRBJ1-2 | . | . | TRBV28 | TGTGCCAGCAGTTTATTAGGCAGGGCGGTCTATGGCTACACCTTC | CASSLLGRAVYGYTF
TRBJ1-5 | . | . | TRBV9 | TGTGCCAGCAGCGATGGGGACGGTCAGCCCCAGCATTTT | CASSDGDGQPQHF
TRBJ2-4 | . | . | TRBV4-3 | TGCGCCAGCAGCCAAGAGGGGGCAGGGGTTCGAGCCAAAAACATTCAGTACTTC | CASSQEGAGVRAKNIQYF
TRBJ1-2 | TRBD1 | . | TRBV6-6 | TGTGCCAGCAGTTACACGACAGGGGTTGCTAACTATGGCTACACCTTC | CASSYTTGVANYGYTF
TRBJ2-7 | TRBD2 | . | TRBV6-4 | TGTGCCAGCAGTGACTGGCTAGCGGGTAACGAGCAGTACTTC | CASSDWLAGNEQYF
TRBJ1-2 | . | . | TRBV27 | TGTGCCAGCAGTCCACAACAGCGTTACTATGGCTACACCTTC | CASSPQQRYYGYTF
TRBJ2-7 | TRBD1 | . | TRBV6-5 | TGTGCCAGCAGTTACTTAGGGACAGGGGGCTACGAGCAGTACTTC | CASSYLGTGGYEQYF
TRBJ2-7 | . | . | TRBV25-1 | TGTGCCAGCAGTGAATCGTCAGTTGCCCCCAACGAGCAGTACTTC | CASSESSVAPNEQYF
TRBJ2-7 | . | . | TRBV5-1 | TGCGCCAGCAGCTTCACTAGGGGCTCCTACGAGCAGTACTTC | CASSFTRGSYEQYF
TRBJ1-1 | . | once | TRBV28 | TGTGCCAGCAGGCGCGGTCCTAGCACTGAAGCTTTCTTT | CASRRGPSTEAFF
TRBJ1-5 | . | . | TRBV4-1 | TGCGCCAGCAGCCAAATCGGGGGGAGCGGCCAGCCCCAGCATTTT | CASSQIGGSGQPQHF
TRBJ1-1 | . | . | TRBV6-4 | TGTGCCAGCAAATCACAAGGTACCCTAGGCGCTGAAGCTTTCTTT | CASKSQGTLGAEAFF
TRBJ1-5 | . | few | TRBV28 | TGTGCCGGATCTCAAGTTTACAATCAGCCCCAGCATTTT | CAGSQVYNQPQHF
TRBJ1-3 | . | . | TRBV2 | TGTGCCAGCAGTGTGGCAGAGTCTGGAAACACCATATATTTT | CASSVAESGNTIYF
TRBJ1-1 | TRBD1 | few | TRBV5-1 | TGCGCCAGCAGCGAAGGGACAGGGGGCACTGAAGCTTTCTTT | CASSEGTGGTEAFF
TRBJ2-7 | TRBD1 | . | TRBV5-1 | TGCGCCAGCAGCTTGGTTGCAGGGGGCGCGTACGAGCAGTACTTC | CASSLVAGGAYEQYF
TRBJ1-1 | TRBD1 | . | TRBV28 | TGTGCCAGCAGTTTCTCCGGGACAGGGACCGTGAACACTGAAGCTTTCTTT | CASSFSGTGTVNTEAFF
TRBJ2-4 | . | . | TRBV29-1 | TGCAGCGTCACGACAGGCCCCGCCCTGGCCAAAAACATTCAGTACTTC | CSVTTGPALAKNIQYF
TRBJ2-3 | TRBD2 | . | TRBV11-2 | TGTGCCAGCAGCTTAGATCAGGGACTAGCGGGAGGAGATACGCAGTATTTT | CASSLDQGLAGGDTQYF
TRBJ1-1 | TRBD1 | . | TRBV12-5 | TGTGCTAGTGGTATAACAGGGGGCCACACTGAAGCTTTCTTT | CASGITGGHTEAFF
TRBJ2-7 | . | . | TRBV5-1 | TGCGCCAGCAGCTTCAAGGACTCCTACGAGCAGTACTTC | CASSFKDSYEQYF
TRBJ2-1 | TRBD1 | . | TRBV5-8 | TGTGCCAGCAGCCTGCAAGGGGGCGTGTACGGCAATGAGCAGTTCTTC | CASSLQGGVYGNEQFF
TRBJ2-1 | . | . | TRBV7-2 | TGTGCCAGCAGCTTGGGCTCCTACAATGAGCAGTTCTTC | CASSLGSYNEQFF
TRBJ2-7 | . | . | TRBV28 | TGTGCCAGCAGTTTGAACAGCTACGAGCAGTACTTC | CASSLNSYEQYF